These T cell receptor beta chains were read from a single sample in a study of T cells in Graves' hyperthyroidism and ophthalmopathy. MiXCR was run by TCRdb on the multiplex PCR reads, yielding one entry per CDR3 protein. The sample holds some 620,000 distinct CDR3 sequences, 15% to 20% seen once. The sequenced sample was blood. The receptors come from a woman aged 25-40 years with Graves' hyperthyroidism. Each CDR3 is given with its conserved first and last residue. D genes are given only for firm matches. Clone size appears in some rows only: once, few, many, or a class for an expanded clone.

TRBJ1-4 | . | TRBV7-8 | few | TGTGCCAGCAGCTTAGTGGGCACGGGTAATGAAAAACTGTTTTTT | CASSLVGTGNEKLFF
TRBJ2-7 | . | TRBV3-1 | many | TGTGCCAGCAGCCAAGAGGGTAGCAGCTACGAGCAGTACTTC | CASSQEGSSYEQYF
TRBJ1-1 | . | TRBV4-1 | . | TGCGCCAGCAGCCAATCAGGAGGGCGGCCAATTCATGAAGCTTTCTTT | CASSQSGGRPIHEAFF
TRBJ2-7 | TRBD1 | TRBV28 | . | TGTGCCAGCAGTTCCCCGGGACAGGACCGCTACGAGCAGTACTTC | CASSSPGQDRYEQYF
TRBJ1-3 | . | TRBV27 | few | TGTGCCAGCAGTTTTCGCGGGGATTATTCTGGAAACACCATATATTTT | CASSFRGDYSGNTIYF
TRBJ2-5 | . | TRBV28 | many | TGTGCCAGCAGACACCGATTGGTGTACCAAGAGACCCAGTACTTC | CASRHRLVYQETQYF
TRBJ1-5 | . | TRBV30 | many | TGTGCCTGGAGTGTACGGAACAGGGTCAATCAGCCCCAGCATTTT | CAWSVRNRVNQPQHF
TRBJ2-5 | . | TRBV18 | many | TGTGCCAGCTCACCCACACTAGGATTAGAGACCCAGTACTTC | CASSPTLGLETQYF
TRBJ1-2 | . | TRBV27 | many | TGTGCCAGCAGCCCCATCGGGGCAGGCTATGGCTACACCTTC | CASSPIGAGYGYTF
TRBJ2-2 | TRBD2 | TRBV15 | few | TGTGCCACCAGCTGGGGGGGCGGGGAGCTGTTTTTT | CATSWGGGELFF
TRBJ2-5 | . | TRBV6-5 | . | TGTGCCAGCAGTTACTCGATAAGTTACCGCCCAGAGACCCAGTACTTC | CASSYSISYRPETQYF
TRBJ2-7 | TRBD1 | TRBV20-1 | many | TGCAGTGCTAGAGACGGGACAGGGCTATACGAGCAGTACTTC | CSARDGTGLYEQYF
TRBJ1-5 | . | TRBV27 | many | TGTGCCAGCAGTTACAGGGAGCATCAGCCCCAGCATTTT | CASSYREHQPQHF
TRBJ2-1 | . | TRBV5-1 | few | TGCGCCAGCAGCTTGGGACAGGAGATAGGTAATGAGCAGTTCTTC | CASSLGQEIGNEQFF
TRBJ1-1 | . | TRBV2 | many | TGTGCCAGCAGACCGGGACCTAACACTGAAGCTTTCTTT | CASRPGPNTEAFF
TRBJ1-6 | TRBD1 | TRBV5-1 | . | TGCGCCAGCAGCTTACAGGGGGCGGGTAATTCACCCCTCCACTTT | CASSLQGAGNSPLHF
TRBJ2-6 | . | TRBV9 | . | TGTGCCAGCAGCGAGGGGACCGGGGCCAACGTCCTGACTTTC | CASSEGTGANVLTF
TRBJ2-1 | . | TRBV27 | few | TGTGCCAGCAGTCGATACGGGAATGAGCAGTTCTTC | CASSRYGNEQFF
TRBJ1-1 | . | TRBV19 | . | TGTGCCAGTAGTATAGGCGAGAACACTGAAGCTTCCTTT | CASSIGENTEASF
TRBJ2-7 | . | TRBV7-3 | many | TGTGCCAGCAGCTTATGGGCAGGATCTACCTACGAGCAGTACTTC | CASSLWAGSTYEQYF
TRBJ2-1 | . | TRBV7-3 | many | TGTGCCAGCAGCTTAGGTCAGGGCCACAATGAGCAGTTCTTC | CASSLGQGHNEQFF
TRBJ2-2 | . | TRBV20-1 | . | TGCAGTGCTTCGAGGTTCACCGGGGAGCTGTTTTTT | CSASRFTGELFF
TRBJ2-7 | TRBD2 | TRBV13 | . | TGTGCCGGCAGCTTGAGACTAGCGGGACGCGAGCAGTACTTC | CAGSLRLAGREQYF
TRBJ2-7 | . | TRBV6-2/TRBV6-3 | few | TGTGCCAGCAGTTACCCGGGCAGGGGAGGCTCCTACGAGCAGTACTTC | CASSYPGRGGSYEQYF
TRBJ1-3 | . | TRBV30 | . | TGTGCCTGCACAGGGATCTCTGGAAACACCATATATTTT | CACTGISGNTIYF
TRBJ1-2 | . | TRBV20-1 | . | TGCAGTGATGAAGGCTACACCTTC | CSDEGYTF
TRBJ2-1 | . | TRBV2 | many | TGTGCCAGTTTCCAGAGCTCCTACAATGAGCAGTTCTTC | CASFQSSYNEQFF
TRBJ2-2 | . | TRBV6-1 | many | TGTGCCAGCAGAAGGCGGGCCGCGAACACCGGGGAGCTGTTTTTT | CASRRRAANTGELFF
TRBJ1-5 | . | TRBV27 | few | TGTGCCAGCAGTCAGATCAATCAGCCCCAGCATTTT | CASSQINQPQHF
TRBJ1-5 | . | TRBV10-2 | few | TGCGCCAGCAGTGAGTCGAATCAGAGCAATCAGCCCCAGCATTTT | CASSESNQSNQPQHF
TRBJ2-5 | . | TRBV7-9 | few | TGTGCCAGCAGCTTAGGGGGGTGGCAGCAAGAGACCCAGTACTTC | CASSLGGWQQETQYF
TRBJ1-2 | . | TRBV5-6 | few | TGTGCCAGCAGCTCTGCAGGATTTCTCTATGGCTACACCTTC | CASSSAGFLYGYTF
TRBJ2-3 | TRBD2 | TRBV20-1 | many | TGCAGTGCTAGAGATCGGCTAGCGGGCAGAGATACGCAGTATTTT | CSARDRLAGRDTQYF
TRBJ2-5 | . | TRBV2 | many | TGTGCCAGCACAGCGTCCTACCGCGTCCAAGAGACCCAGTACTTC | CASTASYRVQETQYF
TRBJ2-5 | . | TRBV19 | . | TGTGCCAGTAGTGGCGGCAGCCTAGAGACCCAGTACTTC | CASSGGSLETQYF
TRBJ2-3 | TRBD2 | TRBV12-3/TRBV12-4 | many | TGTGCCAGCACCCTCACGGGGGGGGTTGATACGCAGTATTTT | CASTLTGGVDTQYF
TRBJ1-5 | . | TRBV27 | many | TGTGCCAGCAGTTCCCGGTCCCTTAAGCCCCAGCATTTT | CASSSRSLKPQHF
TRBJ2-5 | . | TRBV18 | many | TGTGCCAGCTCAGGGGGGAGTTCACGAGAGACCCAGTACTTC | CASSGGSSRETQYF
TRBJ1-5 | . | TRBV2 | many | TGTGCCAGCAGTCCACAGGGAAACAATCAGCCCCAGCATTTT | CASSPQGNNQPQHF
TRBJ2-7 | . | TRBV11-2 | many | TGTGCCAGCAGCTTAGAGTCAGGGTCGGACGAGCAGTACTTC | CASSLESGSDEQYF
TRBJ2-7 | . | TRBV7-9 | many | TGTGCCAGCAGCTTAGTTGAGAAGGCCTACGAGCAGTACTTC | CASSLVEKAYEQYF
TRBJ2-5 | . | TRBV5-1 | many | TGTGCCAGCAGCTTGTGGGGGGACCAAGAGACCCAGTACTTC | CASSLWGDQETQYF
TRBJ2-3 | TRBD2 | TRBV12-3/TRBV12-4 | many | TGTGCCAGCAGTTTTGGATCGGGACTAGCAGATACGCAGTATTTT | CASSFGSGLADTQYF
TRBJ1-2 | TRBD1 | TRBV12-3/TRBV12-4 | . | TGTGCCAGCAGAGGGGGGGCACCAGGGGGTGGCTACACCTTC | CASRGGAPGGGYTF
TRBJ2-7 | TRBD2 | TRBV6-2/TRBV6-3 | many | TGTGCCAGCAGTACCCCGGGACTAGCGGGACCTTACGAGCAGTACTTC | CASSTPGLAGPYEQYF
TRBJ1-5 | . | TRBV20-1 | few | TGCAGTGCTACCCAAGACGGGGAAGGTCAGCCCCAGCATTTT | CSATQDGEGQPQHF
TRBJ2-7 | . | TRBV28 | many | TGTGCCAGCGGGGAAAATCGAATGGGGTACGAGCAGTACTTC | CASGENRMGYEQYF
TRBJ2-7 | . | TRBV7-9 | . | TGTGCCAGCAGCTTAGGGTCGGTGGGGAGCCACGAGCAGTACTTC | CASSLGSVGSHEQYF
TRBJ1-2 | TRBD1 | TRBV5-1 | few | TGCGCCAGCAGCTCCGGGACAGGGTACACCTATGGCTACACCTTC | CASSSGTGYTYGYTF
TRBJ2-1 | TRBD2 | TRBV4-1 | . | TGCGCCAGCAGACTACAGCGGGAGGGCCGTAATCGAAATGAGCAGTTCTTC | CASRLQREGRNRNEQFF
TRBJ2-5 | TRBD1 | TRBV6-1 | many | TGTGCCAGCAGTGAAGTAGAGGGGACAGGGGAGTACTTC | CASSEVEGTGEYF
TRBJ2-2 | . | TRBV5-1 | few | TGCGCCAGCAGGGGAAGGAGTCTAGAGAACACCGGGGAGCTGTTTTTT | CASRGRSLENTGELFF
TRBJ2-1 | . | TRBV6-6 | many | TGTGCCAGCAGTTACTCAACCTGGGCCGCCAATGAGCAGTTCTTC | CASSYSTWAANEQFF
TRBJ2-7 | TRBD1 | TRBV7-2 | many | TGTGCCAGCAGCAAACCGGGACAGCCTTGGCAGTACTTC | CASSKPGQPWQYF
TRBJ2-3 | TRBD2 | TRBV6-1 | few | TGTGCCAGCAGTTCGATCGGACTAGCGGGCTTACAATACACAGATACGCAGTATTTT | CASSSIGLAGLQYTDTQYF